This T cell receptor (beta chain) is from a study of OX40 agonist ivuxolimab in advanced cancers. At the level of the study: The study reported partial responses in three patients: one hepatocellular carcinoma, two cutaneous melanoma. General observations from the study: By week 6 at 0.1 to 3.0 mg/kg, blood CD4+ and CD8+ T cells had expanded clonally. Patients with a partial response at 0.1-3.0 mg/kg had among the lowest clonal expansion.

The assay was immunoSEQ multiplex PCR, and TCRdb's table has in-frame clones only and misses some. The sample has 40,000 to 50,000 clones, 82% seen once. Turning to this clone: Antigen specificity is unknown.

This CDR3 spans 18 amino acids. Trimming pared 1 base from V and 0 bases from J, leaving 19 bases between. Germline V gene sequence: CDR1 LNHDA, CDR2 SQIVND (reference sequence). The TCR was taken from an adult with an advanced solid tumor such as melanoma, head and neck, liver or kidney cancer. This sample comprised CD4+ or CD8+ T cells sorted from blood, obtained in a trial of the OX40 agonist ivuxolimab. The chain is built from TRBV19 and TRBJ2-7; weak D call: TRBD2 (6 bases). The CDR3 here is CASSIGRGGARSSYEQYF. CDR3 bases: TGTGCCAGTAGTATAGGGCGGGGCGGCGCGAGGAGCTCCTACGAGCAGTACTTC.